The 8 T cell receptor beta chains in this list originate from one sample, sequenced in a study of blood T cell repertoires in COVID-19. Libraries were prepared by immunoSEQ multiplex PCR; TCRdb keeps only in-frame clonotypes and omits some of them. The data hold 97,000 or so clones, with more than 65% observed a single time. Sequencing input: peripheral blood. The source is a woman of 80 years or more with active or convalescent COVID-19.

This chain connects TRBV27 to TRBJ1-1, with D hard to call. V was trimmed by 7 bases and J by 2 bases, leaving 17 bases between them. In germline, CDR1 is MNHEY, CDR2 SMNVEV (reference sequence). The CDR3 has 15 amino acids. The CDR3 sequence: CASNRNGELNTEAFF. CDR3 nucleotides: TGTGCCAGCAACCGGAACGGAGAGCTTAACACTGAAGCTTTCTTT.

The chain has TRBV5-5 and TRBJ2-2; the D gene is possibly TRBD1 (5 bases). The CDR3 extends over 16 amino acids. V lost 4 bases and J 2 bases, leaving 15 bases between the germline ends. The germline CDR1 and CDR2 sequences are SGHKS and YYEKEE (reference sequence). CDR3 amino acids: CASSRPRQRNTGELFF. DNA for the CDR3: TGTGCCAGCAGCCGACCAAGACAGAGAAACACCGGGGAGCTGTTTTTT.

The chain links TRBV28 to TRBJ2-7; D remains ambiguous. The CDR3 length is 15 residues. Trimming cost V 6 bases and J 7 bases, with 22 bases left between them. Per the germline V gene, CDR1 is MDHEN and CDR2 is SYDVKM. The CDR3 nucleotides are TGTGCCAGCAGCACACTTGGCCGACCAATGAGGGAGCAGTACTTC. As protein: CASSTLGRPMREQYF.

This sequence joins TRBV5-1 and TRBJ1-2; D not resolved. The CDR3 loop spans 15 amino acids. V lost 1 base and J 4 bases, leaving 14 bases between the germline ends. Germline CDR1 reads SGHRS; CDR2 reads YFSETQ. The CDR3 DNA follows: TGCGCCAGCAGCTTGCCCACGGGTGATATCTATGGCTACACCTTC. This encodes CASSLPTGDIYGYTF.

As to this clone: The junction differs from germline at one of its ends, possibly a read error. V usage is TRBV5-1 and J usage is TRBJ2-7, with 8 positions matching TRBD2. The CDR3 covers 15 residues. CDR1 and CDR2 from the germline V gene are SGHRS and YFSETQ. The CDR3 bases are TGTGCCAGCAGCTTAGGACTAGCCCAAACCTACGAGCAGTACTTC. Protein product: CASSLGLAQTYEQYF.

The rearrangement links TRBV4-2 to TRBJ2-1; 7 bases line up with TRBD2. The germline CDR1 and CDR2 sequences are LGHNA and YNFKEQ. The J segment lost 10 bases and the V segment lost 0 bases, leaving 9 bases of the junction unmatched. The CDR3 length is 15 residues. CDR3 loop: CASSQDWASGGEQFF. CDR3 in DNA: TGTGCCAGCAGCCAAGACTGGGCTAGCGGCGGGGAGCAGTTCTTC.

This clone occurred a few times. This rearrangement joins TRBV5-1 to TRBJ2-1; TRBD1 aligns across 11 bases. CDR3 length equals 15 residues. In germline, CDR1 is SGHRS, CDR2 YFSETQ. The V and J ends lost 3 bases and 7 bases, in that order; junction bases with no gene match: 6. The CDR3 nucleotides read TGCGCCAGCAGCTCGTATGGGACAGGGGGAAATGAGCAGTTCTTC. Translation gives CASSSYGTGGNEQFF.

The V call is TRBV5-1, the J call TRBJ2-2, with 8 bases lining up with TRBD1. With 6 bases clipped from V and 1 base from J, the junction kept 8 bases outside the gene matches. CDR3 size: 16 residues. The germline V gene has CDR1 SGHRS and CDR2 YFSETQ. The chain's CDR3 is CASTPPGTGNTGELFF. The CDR3 DNA follows: TGCGCCAGCACCCCGCCCGGGACAGGGAACACCGGGGAGCTGTTTTTT.